Each of the 16 T cell receptor beta chains below was sequenced from the same sample in a study of cytotoxic CD8 clonotypes in ibrutinib-treated CLL (dated by TCRdb to the early 2020s). Libraries were constructed by the immunoSEQ multiplex PCR assay. TCRdb mirrors the immuneACCESS table, restricted to in-frame sequences. Some clones are absent from its copies; in checked studies, under half trace to an unresolved V gene, and the reason for the others is unknown. This sample gives approximately 90,000 clones in total; around 77% of them show up just once. The ten largest clonotypes hold 20% to 25% of the sample. The label giving this sample's time point can be read as: roughly 2 years on ibrutinib. Sample: PBMCs, taken after 24 months of ibrutinib treatment. These receptors were obtained from a human donor with chronic lymphocytic leukemia.

The chain links TRBV7-2 to TRBJ2-3; 15 bases align to TRBD2. The ends lost 0 bases at V and 6 bases at J; junction bases unmatched: 4. Germline lookup yields CDR1 SGHTA and CDR2 FQGNSA. The CDR3 has 17 residues. CDR3 residues: CASSLARTSGGADTQYF. The CDR3 DNA follows: TGTGCCAGCAGCTTAGCCCGGACTAGCGGGGGGGCCGATACGCAGTATTTT.

The rearrangement uses TRBV5-1 and TRBJ2-3, with 7 bases fitting TRBD1. Germline V gene data show CDR1 as SGHRS and CDR2 as YFSETQ. V lost 0 bases to trimming and J lost 5 bases; unmatched junction nucleotides: 6. CDR3 size: 15 residues. CDR3 sequence (DNA): TGCGCCAGCAGCTTGGACGGCAGACAGGGAGATACGCAGTATTTT. Its protein is CASSLDGRQGDTQYF.

The rearrangement joins TRBV2 to TRBJ2-2; the D gene is possibly TRBD2 (6 bases). CDR1 is SNHLY, CDR2 FYNNEI, per germline. The CDR3 is 15 residues long. V lost 6 bases and J 0 bases, leaving 11 bases between the germline ends. CDR3 in amino acids: CASRVTGANTGELFF. The CDR3 region has the DNA TGTGCCAGCAGGGTCACGGGGGCGAACACCGGGGAGCTGTTTTTT. Filled out from reference TRBV2 and TRBJ2-2, the complete variable domain reads EPEVTQTPSHQVTQMGQEVILRCVPISNHLYFYWYRQILGQKVEFLVSFYNNEISEKSEIFDDQFSVERPDGSNFTLKIRSTKLEDSAMYFCASRVTGANTGELFFGEGSRLTVL.

A few counts support this clone. The J gene is TRBJ2-7, the V gene TRBV29-1, with unresolved D. The CDR3 contains 11 residues. The V and J ends lost 7 bases and 1 base respectively, with 8 bases between them. Germline loops: CDR1 SQVTM, CDR2 ANQGSEA. The CDR3 loop reads CSARISYEQYF. In nucleotides, the CDR3 is TGCAGCGCCCGAATATCCTACGAGCAGTACTTC.

V is TRBV10-3 and J is TRBJ2-2; weak D call: TRBD1 (5 bases). The CDR3 sequence is 13 residues long. Trimming pared 1 base from V and 6 bases from J, leaving 6 bases between. Germline V CDR1 and CDR2: ENHRY, SYGVKD. The CDR3 DNA follows: TGTGCCATCAGTGAGTTGGGGCCCGGGGAGCTGTTTTTT. Residues: CAISELGPGELFF.

The rearrangement uses TRBV19 and TRBJ1-1; maybe TRBD1 (5 bases). The CDR3 totals 15 residues. V was clipped by 4 bases and J by 4 bases, with 16 bases between them. Germline CDR1 reads LNHDA; CDR2 reads SQIVND (reference sequence). CDR3 region: CASSRGNPGFTEAFF. As DNA, the CDR3 is TGTGCCAGTAGTAGGGGGAACCCGGGGTTCACTGAAGCTTTCTTT.

This chain joins TRBV10-2 and TRBJ2-4; a weak D match, TRBD1 (5 bases). CDR1 is WSHSY and CDR2 is SAAADI in the germline V gene. The V end lost 8 bases, the J end lost 0 bases, and 11 bases lay between the germline ends. The CDR3 is 14 residues long. CDR3 bases: TGCGCCAGCCAGGTTAGGGGAGCCAAAAACATTCAGTACTTC. Its translation is CASQVRGAKNIQYF.

The chain couples TRBV5-6 to TRBJ1-1; D unresolved. Trimming took 4 bases from V and 4 from J, leaving 11 bases between them. The germline V gene has CDR1 SGHDT and CDR2 YYEEEE. The CDR3 spans 13 residues. The CDR3 DNA reads TGTGCCAGCAGCCTCACTATGGGCACTGAAGCTTTCTTT. Its translation is CASSLTMGTEAFF.

CDR3 DNA: TGCGCCAGCAGCCAAGTTCTTCCCCAACTGGTAGCGGGATCACAAGAGACCCAGTACTTC. This sequence encodes CASSQVLPQLVAGSQETQYF. The chain couples TRBV4-1 to TRBJ2-5, with 8 bases matching TRBD2. Per germline, CDR1 MGHRA and CDR2 YSYEKL. CDR3 length: 20 residues. V shed 1 base and J 2 bases; nucleotides not matched to a gene: 18.

J is TRBJ1-1 and V is TRBV28; TRBD1 is a possible D gene (5 bases). This CDR3 contains 11 residues. Germline loops: CDR1 MDHEN, CDR2 SYDVKM. The CDR3: CRCQGGLFGFF. The CDR3 DNA follows: TGTCGTTGTCAGGGTGGACTTTTTGGGTTCTTT.

V usage is TRBV5-6 and J usage is TRBJ2-2; 8 nucleotides line up with TRBD2. This CDR3 region has 16 residues. V was pared by 4 bases and J by 4 bases, with 9 bases of the junction left unmatched. Germline V lookup: CDR1 SGHDT, CDR2 YYEEEE. This CDR3 is CASSASPGLGTGELFF. DNA of the CDR3: TGTGCCAGCAGCGCCTCCCCGGGACTAGGCACCGGGGAGCTGTTTTTT. Using reference TRBV5-6 and TRBJ2-2 for the parts outside the CDR3, the full variable domain is DAGVTQSPTHLIKTRGQQVTLRCSPKSGHDTVSWYQQALGQGPQFIFQYYEEEERQRGNFPDRFSGHQFPNYSSELNVNALLLGDSALYLCASSASPGLGTGELFFGEGSRLTVL.

The chain employs TRBV21-1 and TRBJ1-3; TRBD1, the D gene given by the table, was not confirmed from the DNA. TRBV21-1 is deemed a pseudogene. This CDR3 has 13 residues. The CDR3: CASSAPRGNTIYF. The CDR3 DNA is TGTGCCAGCAGCGCTCCCAGAGGAAACACCATATATTTT.

V is TRBV5-3 and J is TRBJ1-6; D unclear. TRBV5-3 is an ORF; its function is uncertain. The V gene lost 9 bases and the J gene lost 9 bases, with 25 bases spanning the gap. The CDR3 length is 16 residues. CDR3 protein: CATTSPCGSVGSPLHF. DNA for the CDR3: TGTGCCACTACATCTCCTTGCGGATCTGTTGGTTCACCCCTCCACTTT.

The gene calls are TRBV7-9 and TRBJ1-4; D gene ambiguous. CDR1 is SEHNR and CDR2 is FQNEAQ in the germline V gene (reference sequence). The CDR3 runs to 14 residues. The ends were cut back, 7 bases at V and 8 bases at J, with 17 bases in the middle. The CDR3 spells CASTLTPGEEKLFF. The CDR3 nucleotides are TGTGCCAGCACCTTGACACCCGGAGAGGAAAAACTGTTTTTT.

This chain uses TRBV5-4 with TRBJ2-5, with 14 bases matching TRBD2. The J segment lost 8 bases and the V segment lost 3 bases, leaving 9 bases of the junction unmatched. Germline loops: CDR1 SGHNT, CDR2 YYREEE (reference sequence). This CDR3 spans 16 amino acids. The CDR3 here is CASSSPGLAGGSTQYF. Here the CDR3 DNA reads TGTGCCAGCAGCTCCCCCGGACTAGCGGGAGGCTCCACCCAGTACTTC.

The V and J genes are TRBV27 and TRBJ1-5, with unresolved D. Trimming removed 5 bases from V and 1 base from J, with 9 bases in between. Per germline, CDR1 MNHEY and CDR2 SMNVEV (reference sequence). CDR3 length: 14 amino acids. CDR3 sequence: CASSRTVSNQPQHF. CDR3 DNA: TGTGCCAGCAGTAGGACGGTGAGCAATCAGCCCCAGCATTTT.